This T cell receptor (beta chain) is drawn from a study (dated by TCRdb to 2013 to 2016). About the full investigation: The study examined whether tumor-infiltrating Tregs in breast cancer are drawn from blood Tregs or arise in situ by conversion from other CD4+ T cell subsets.

Naive CD4+ T cells were purified with the Miltenyi Naive CD4+ T Cell Isolation kit, with Tregs depleted using CD25 microbeads. Tregs, naive and memory CD4+ T cells from tumor, blood and ipsilateral draining lymph nodes of 4 or 5 breast cancer patients underwent full-length TCR alpha and beta sequencing. Tumor tissue and lymph nodes from ipsilateral axillary dissection were perfused with PBS, minced and digested with collagenase I and hyaluronidase. Sorted cell populations were confirmed by FACS to exceed 90% purity. This clonotype was observed many times. Its binding antigen is unknown. The input lacks base qualities; no much larger clone sits a single base away. Full-length TCR variable regions were amplified by 5' RACE PCR with constant-region reverse primers, followed by semi-nested PCR with Nested Universal Primer A. The ReliaPrep RNA Cell Miniprep System was used to extract total RNA, which was then reverse transcribed into 5'RACE-ready cDNA with the SMARTer RACE 5'/3' Kit. Full-length TCR alpha and beta libraries were barcoded with multiplex adaptors and sequenced on an Illumina MiSeq. Regarding the original processing steps: For each of nine subset-tissue groups, sequencing data from the five patients were pooled, and the groups were compared by unsupervised clustering of TCR gene usage. The Morisita-Horn index was used to calculate repertoire similarity, with shared sequences weighted according to their contribution to each repertoire. The raw public data were reprocessed by TCRdb itself: fastp quality trimming at Q25, MiXCR clonotype calling, in-frame beta chains only. Each entry merges the rows of one CDR3 protein and shows their most common DNA and genes. The V and J calls come from TCRdb's annotation, not from the publication. For this sample there are about 60,000 distinct CDR3 sequences; just under 30% appear just once. Over 2% of the sample goes to the ten largest clones.

V ends up 5 bases short and J 7 bases short, with an unmatched junction base count of 7. Spanning cysteine to phenylalanine, the CDR3 consists of 14 amino acids. Left in the record is the CDR3 DNA by itself, 42 bases read in frame from the first base. Findings and caveats that apply to the study as a whole: In terms of TCR gene usage, tumor memory CD4+ T cells clustered together with blood and lymph node memory CD4+ cells, as well as with lymph node naive CD4+ cells. Validation in the larger cohort was restricted to a single TCR beta V-J rearrangement rather than whole repertoires. The TCR alpha and beta sequences of tumor-infiltrating Tregs showed the greatest overlap with tumor naive CD4+ T cells, followed by blood naive CD4+ T cells.

The TCR originated in a female donor with breast cancer. Sequences were obtained from tumor-infiltrating naive CD4+ T cells sorted from the breast tumor. The cell subset or site label here, explained by the study, means: naive CD4+ T cells, CD4+CD45RA+CD25-. The V gene is TRBV12-3 or TRBV12-4 and the J gene is TRBJ2-1; 8 bases in the middle match TRBD2. Here is the DNA: TGTGCCAGCAGTCCAACCTTAGCGGGGAATGAGCAGTTCTTC. This is translated as CASSPTLAGNEQFF.